A single sample gave rise to the 26 T cell receptor beta chains below, sequenced in a study of CD8+ T cells in alopecia areata. Investigators isolated RNA and reverse transcribed it into cDNA to act as the sequencing template. Generated by immunoSEQ multiplex PCR, the TCRdb table keeps only in-frame clones and is missing some. The top ten hold roughly 4.5% of the sample, which has around 130,000 clones, around 60% seen once. The input for sequencing was CD4+ T cells sorted from blood, taken at week 0. The receptors derive from a human donor with alopecia areata.

V usage is TRBV19 and J usage is TRBJ2-7; TRBD2 might be the D (5 bases). The CDR3 is 14 amino acids. Trimming shortened V by 4 bases and J by 1 base, and 11 bases separated the two germline ends. Germline V gene sequence: CDR1 LNHDA, CDR2 SQIVND (reference sequence). CDR3 DNA: TGTGCCAGTAGTAACAGCGGCCGGTCCTACGAGCAGTACTTC. Translation: CASSNSGRSYEQYF.

The V call is TRBV5-1, the J call TRBJ2-3; no clear D. Germline loops: CDR1 SGHRS, CDR2 YFSETQ. Between the trimmed V and J ends, which lost 0 bases and 2 bases, there was a span of 7 bases. The CDR3 has 14 amino acids. This CDR3 reads CASSLGESTDTQYF. Written as DNA, the CDR3 is TGCGCCAGCAGCTTGGGAGAGTCCACAGATACGCAGTATTTT.

This clone was seen just once. The chain employs TRBV5-4 and TRBJ1-1; D is ambiguous. Trimming cost V 4 bases and J 4 bases, with 11 bases left between them. Looked up from germline, CDR1 is SGHNT and CDR2 is YYREEE (reference sequence). The CDR3 has 13 amino acids. The CDR3: CASSEDPATEAFF. The CDR3, as DNA: TGTGCCAGCAGCGAGGACCCCGCCACTGAAGCTTTCTTT.

This rearrangement joins TRBV6-5 to TRBJ2-3; 9 bases map to TRBD2. The CDR3 has 15 amino acids. Germline lookup yields CDR1 MNHEY and CDR2 SVGAGI. J gave up 1 base and V 3 bases, and 2 bases lay outside the gene matches. The CDR3 DNA reads as TGTGCCAGCAGTTATGCTAGCGGGGGCACAGATACGCAGTATTTT. It codes for CASSYASGGTDTQYF.

This clone is a singleton in its sample. This chain uses TRBV7-2 with TRBJ1-2, with D unclear. V gave up 5 bases and J gave up 5 bases, with 12 bases separating them. The germline V gene encodes CDR1 SGHTA and CDR2 FQGNSA. The CDR3 has 13 amino acids. The CDR3, as DNA: TGTGCCAGCAGCCCCGAATGGGAGTATGGCTACACCTTC. Translated, it gives CASSPEWEYGYTF.

This clone appeared a single time. V usage is TRBV6-1 and J usage is TRBJ1-1, with 10 positions matching TRBD1. The V and J ends lost 10 bases and 0 bases, in that order; junction bases with no gene match: 8. CDR1 and CDR2 (germline): MNHNS, SASEGT. The CDR3 has 15 residues. As DNA, the CDR3 is TGTGCCACCAAAGGACAGGGGGTCGTGAACACTGAAGCTTTCTTT. Its protein product is CATKGQGVVNTEAFF.

A few counts support this clone. The genes are TRBV29-1 and TRBJ2-3, with a possible D match to TRBD2 (6 bases). The CDR3 runs to 10 residues. V dropped 7 bases and J dropped 5 bases, with 7 bases sitting between them. The germline V gene encodes CDR1 SQVTM and CDR2 ANQGSEA. The DNA of the CDR3 is TGCAGCGGCGGGGAAGATACGCAGTATTTT. It translates to CSGGEDTQYF.

This chain joins TRBV4-2 and TRBJ2-2; 13 bases are shared with TRBD2. Germline loops: CDR1 LGHNA, CDR2 YNFKEQ. The CDR3 consists of 18 residues. Losses at the gene ends were 4 bases for V and 4 bases for J; bases not matched to a gene: 9. CDR3 amino acids: CASSRTSGGPSGTGELFF. CDR3 nucleotide sequence: TGTGCCAGCAGCCGGACTAGCGGGGGCCCCTCCGGCACCGGGGAGCTGTTTTTT.

This clone was counted only a few times. This chain uses TRBV7-2 with TRBJ1-6; the D is unclear. Germline CDR1 SGHTA, CDR2 FQGNSA. This CDR3 spans 13 amino acids. V lost 7 bases and J 8 bases, leaving 12 bases between the germline ends. CDR3 in DNA: TGTGCCAGCACCCTCCTGATTGATTCACCCCTCCACTTT. Translated, it gives CASTLLIDSPLHF.

V is TRBV6-5 and J is TRBJ2-5, with D uncertain. This CDR3 comprises 13 residues. Trimming stripped 10 bases from V and 4 bases from J, with 16 bases between. CDR1 MNHEY and CDR2 SVGAGI come from the germline V gene. Here the CDR3 DNA reads TGTGCCACCTCCTTGGTGGTTCGAGAGACCCAGTACTTC. The encoded protein is CATSLVVRETQYF.

This chain joins TRBV18 and TRBJ1-3; possible D gene TRBD1, 6 bases. In germline, CDR1 is KGHSH, CDR2 LQKENI. This CDR3 has 17 amino acids. V was clipped by 3 bases and J by 0 bases, with 15 bases between them. The CDR3: CASSPRDTELSGNTIYF. DNA of the CDR3: TGTGCCAGCTCACCCCGGGACACAGAGCTCTCTGGAAACACCATATATTTT.

The CDR3 nucleotides are TGTGCCAGCAGCTCGTCGAATCGGGGGTGGGAGGCTGAAGCTTTCTTT. Residues: CASSSSNRGWEAEAFF. This chain links TRBV5-6 with TRBJ1-1; TRBD1 might be the D (5 bases). Germline values: CDR1 SGHDT, CDR2 YYEEEE. Trimming took 3 bases from V and 6 from J, leaving 21 bases between them. The CDR3 contains 16 residues. Together with reference TRBV5-6 and TRBJ1-1, the CDR3 gives the full variable domain: DAGVTQSPTHLIKTRGQQVTLRCSPKSGHDTVSWYQQALGQGPQFIFQYYEEEERQRGNFPDRFSGHQFPNYSSELNVNALLLGDSALYLCASSSSNRGWEAEAFFGQGTRLTVV.

This chain uses TRBV19 with TRBJ2-3, with 10 bases matching TRBD1. CDR3 length: 14 amino acids. CDR1 LNHDA and CDR2 SQIVND come from the germline V gene (reference sequence). V shed 10 bases and J 1 base; nucleotides not matched to a gene: 5. Here the CDR3 reads CATRDRGRTDTQYF. CDR3 nucleotides: TGTGCCACCCGGGACAGGGGTCGCACAGATACGCAGTATTTT.

CDR3 DNA sequence: TGTGCCAGCAGCTTAGACAGGGGGCCGCACACCGGGGAGCTGTTTTTT. Protein product: CASSLDRGPHTGELFF. The rearrangement uses TRBV7-2 and TRBJ2-2, with 9 bases identical to TRBD1. V dropped 1 base and J dropped 3; count of bases not matched to a gene: 3. The germline CDR1 and CDR2 sequences are SGHTA and FQGNSA. This CDR3 spans 16 amino acids.

This clone came up many times. This chain links TRBV4-1 with TRBJ1-1; D uncertain. V was shortened by 0 bases and J by 8 bases, with 10 bases between the two germline ends. The CDR3 has 13 residues. In germline, CDR1 is MGHRA, CDR2 YSYEKL. CDR3 amino acids: CASSQDVGREAFF. The DNA of the CDR3 is TGCGCCAGCAGCCAAGATGTGGGAAGAGAAGCTTTCTTT.

A few counts support this clone. The V gene is TRBV7-2, the J gene TRBJ2-7; tentative D call: TRBD1 (7 bases). CDR1 is SGHTA and CDR2 is FQGNSA in the germline V gene. Trimming removed 3 bases at V and 0 bases at J, with 9 bases between. This CDR3 has 14 amino acids. Here the CDR3 reads CASSFRGDSYEQYF. The DNA of the CDR3 is TGTGCCAGCAGCTTCAGGGGGGACTCCTACGAGCAGTACTTC.

This chain connects TRBV27 to TRBJ1-1; 7 bases map to TRBD1. V gave up 5 bases and J gave up 0 bases; unmatched junction bases: 6. The CDR3 contains 15 residues. Germline V CDR1 and CDR2: MNHEY, SMNVEV (reference sequence). Written as DNA, the CDR3 is TGTGCCAGCAGTGCTCCGGGACAGTTGAACACTGAAGCTTTCTTT. Encoded protein: CASSAPGQLNTEAFF.

This clone was counted a few times. This chain connects TRBV6-6 to TRBJ1-2; D ambiguous. Germline V gene lookup returns CDR1 MNHNY and CDR2 SVGAGI (reference sequence). The ends were cut back, 7 bases at V and 7 bases at J, with 13 bases in the middle. The CDR3 consists of 12 residues. The CDR3 reads CASTQQRSGYTF. In nucleotides, the CDR3 is TGTGCCAGCACCCAACAGAGGAGTGGCTACACCTTC.

The rearrangement joins TRBV10-3 to TRBJ1-5, with 10 bases fitting TRBD1. Per the germline V gene, CDR1 is ENHRY and CDR2 is SYGVKD. With V trimmed by 11 bases and J by 4 bases, 11 bases remained unmatched. The CDR3 loop spans 15 amino acids. The CDR3 is CAADPGQGKNQPQHF. CDR3 DNA: TGTGCCGCGGATCCGGGACAGGGGAAGAATCAGCCCCAGCATTTT.

The genes are TRBV7-3 and TRBJ1-1, with 10 bases fitting TRBD1. Germline V CDR1 and CDR2: SGHTA, FQGTGA. V trimming: 5 bases; J trimming: 5 bases; junction bases outside the gene matches: 2. The CDR3 spans 13 residues. The CDR3 region is CASSLGQGTEAFF. The CDR3, as DNA: TGTGCCAGCAGCCTGGGACAGGGGACTGAAGCTTTCTTT.

This clone was seen more than once but under ten times. CDR3: CASSVSQAAAYGYTF. For the CDR3, the DNA is TGTGCCAGCAGCGTAAGTCAGGCTGCGGCTTATGGCTACACCTTC. The chain uses TRBV9 and TRBJ1-2; the D is unclear. CDR1 and CDR2 (germline): SGDLS, YYNGEE. Trimming cost V 1 base and J 5 bases, with 15 bases left between them. The CDR3 spans 15 residues.

The genes are TRBV15 and TRBJ1-6; D remains unclear. The CDR3 sequence is 16 residues long. The germline gives CDR1 LNHNV, CDR2 YYDKDF (reference sequence). V lost 5 bases, J lost 6 bases, and 17 bases lay in between. The CDR3 here is CATSPGMIESNSPLHF. In DNA, the CDR3 is TGTGCCACCAGCCCCGGGATGATAGAGAGTAATTCACCCCTCCACTTT.

This clone was seen a few times. This chain uses TRBV29-1 with TRBJ2-3, with TRBD2 as a possible D gene (5 bases). The ends were cut back, 7 bases at V and 2 bases at J, with 16 bases in the middle. CDR1 SQVTM and CDR2 ANQGSEA come from the germline V gene. This CDR3 has 14 amino acids. The CDR3 DNA reads as TGCAGCGCGTCCGGGGTTGGCACCACAGATACGCAGTATTTT. Its protein product is CSASGVGTTDTQYF.

The chain uses TRBV27 and TRBJ2-1; TRBD1 agrees at 8 bases. CDR3 size: 15 residues. V lost 6 bases and J lost 3; bases outside the gene matches: 7. Germline loops: CDR1 MNHEY, CDR2 SMNVEV (reference sequence). CDR3 coding DNA: TGTGCCAGCAGGCTCTGGGACAGGAGCTACAATGAGCAGTTCTTC. Amino acids: CASRLWDRSYNEQFF.

A few counts support this clone. The chain joins TRBV29-1 to TRBJ2-1; perhaps TRBD1 as D (5 bases). Trimming removed 4 bases at V and 7 bases at J, with 17 bases between. The length of the CDR3 is 14 residues. Germline V gene data show CDR1 as SQVTM and CDR2 as ANQGSEA. As DNA, the CDR3 is TGCAGCGTTGCTGGTCAGGGCCTTAGGAATGAGCAGTTCTTC. Protein product: CSVAGQGLRNEQFF.

This clone was detected only a few times. The chain links TRBV6-5 to TRBJ2-3; TRBD2 might be the D (6 bases). The CDR3 spans 13 residues. V dropped 2 bases and J dropped 5 bases, with 8 bases sitting between them. Germline V gene sequence: CDR1 MNHEY, CDR2 SVGAGI. The CDR3 here is CASSYRGGDTQYF. The CDR3 coding sequence is TGTGCCAGCAGTTACCGGGGAGGAGATACGCAGTATTTT.